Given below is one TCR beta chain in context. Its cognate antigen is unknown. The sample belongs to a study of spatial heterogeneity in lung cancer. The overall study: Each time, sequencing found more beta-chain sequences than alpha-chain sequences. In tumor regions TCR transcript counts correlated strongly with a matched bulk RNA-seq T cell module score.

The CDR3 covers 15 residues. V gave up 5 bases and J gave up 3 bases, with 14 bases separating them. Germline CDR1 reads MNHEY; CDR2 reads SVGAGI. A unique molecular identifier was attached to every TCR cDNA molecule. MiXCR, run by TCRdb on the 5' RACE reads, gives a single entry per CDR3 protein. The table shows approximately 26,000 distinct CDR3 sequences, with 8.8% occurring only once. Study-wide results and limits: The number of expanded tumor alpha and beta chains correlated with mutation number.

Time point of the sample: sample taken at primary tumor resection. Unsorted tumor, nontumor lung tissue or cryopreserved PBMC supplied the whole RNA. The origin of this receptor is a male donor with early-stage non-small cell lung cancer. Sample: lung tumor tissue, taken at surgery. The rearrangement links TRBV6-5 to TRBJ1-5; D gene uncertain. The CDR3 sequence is CASSPRVKSNQPQHF. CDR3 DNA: TGTGCCAGCAGTCCCCGTGTAAAATCCAATCAGCCCCAGCATTTT.